This passage covers 30 T cell receptor beta chains from one sample sequenced in a study of cytomegalovirus exposure and HLA in healthy donors. The PCR was carried out with 60 Vbeta primers and 13 Jbeta primers. The protocol was immunoSEQ multiplex PCR, while the TCRdb copy is restricted to in-frame clones and leaves out a portion. The sample comprises some 96,000 clones, 76% of which are singletons, and roughly 2% rests with the top ten. The sequencing input was PBMCs. These receptors were taken from a man in his forties in good health and CMV-seronegative.

To note about this clone: Different DNA sequences within this sample yield the same CDR3. This chain uses TRBV6-5 with TRBJ1-6; D call uncertain. Trimming shortened V by 5 bases and J by 8 bases, and 10 bases separated the two germline ends. From germline, CDR1 is MNHEY and CDR2 SVGAGI. This CDR3 spans 13 amino acids. The CDR3 here is CASSPGLHSPLHF. CDR3 bases: TGTGCCAGCAGTCCAGGACTGCATTCACCCCTCCACTTT.

About this clone itself: One end of the junction does not line up with germline, which may come from a read error. The rearrangement links TRBV7-9 to TRBJ1-4; perhaps TRBD1 as D (6 bases). Germline assignment: CDR1 SEHNR and CDR2 FQNEAQ (reference sequence). The CDR3 is 18 amino acids. The CDR3 DNA sequence: TGTTCCAGCAGCATATCGGCCCTTCGGGACAATGAGAATGAAAAACTGTTTTTT. This translates into CSSSISALRDNENEKLFF. Looking up the rest from reference TRBV7-9 and TRBJ1-4 gives the full variable domain: DTGVSQNPRHKITKRGQNVTFRCDPISEHNRLYWYRQTLGQGPEFLTYFQNEAQLEKSRLLSDRFSAERPKGSFSTLEIQRTEQGDSAMYLCSSSISALRDNENEKLFFGSGTQLSVL.

The chain is built from TRBV28 and TRBJ2-7, with TRBD2 identical over 11 bases. This CDR3 has 14 amino acids. Germline V lookup: CDR1 MDHEN, CDR2 SYDVKM. V shed 5 bases, J shed 3 bases, and the junction held 3 bases outside the gene matches. The chain's CDR3 is CASSTSGSIYEQYF. Here the CDR3 DNA reads TGTGCCAGCAGTACTAGCGGGAGTATCTACGAGCAGTACTTC.

The chain links TRBV7-3 to TRBJ2-3; the D gene is possibly TRBD2 (7 bases). Germline V gives CDR1 SGHTA, CDR2 FQGTGA. V lost 8 bases and J 7 bases, leaving 22 bases between the germline ends. The CDR3 sequence is 15 residues long. The DNA of the CDR3 is TGTGCCAGCGGAGGGGGTAGCGGGTTTTCTTATACGCAGTATTTT. Translating gives CASGGGSGFSYTQYF. Based on the CDR3 plus reference TRBV7-3 and TRBJ2-3, the full variable domain is GAGVSQTPSNKVTEKGKYVELRCDPISGHTALYWYRQSLGQGPEFLIYFQGTGAADDSGLPNDRFFAVRPEGSVSTLKIQRTERGDSAVYLCASGGGSGFSYTQYFGPGTRLTVL.

V usage is TRBV7-7 and J usage is TRBJ2-5; D possibly corresponds to TRBD2 (5 bases). This CDR3 is built from 14 residues. CDR1 is SSHAT and CDR2 is FNYEAQ in the germline V gene (reference sequence). V lost 0 bases and J 3 bases, leaving 8 bases between the germline ends. In nucleotides, the CDR3 is TGTGCCAGCAGCTTAGCCCCGAGGGAAGAGACCCAGTACTTC. Its protein product is CASSLAPREETQYF. Variable domain in full (rest from reference TRBV7-7 and TRBJ2-5): GAGVSQSPRYKVTKRGQDVTLRCDPISSHATLYWYQQALGQGPEFLTYFNYEAQPDKSGLPSDRFSAERPEGSISTLTIQRTEQRDSAMYRCASSLAPREETQYFGPGTRLLVL.

This rearrangement joins TRBV19 to TRBJ1-4; 9 bases are shared with TRBD1. Germline values: CDR1 LNHDA, CDR2 SQIVND (reference sequence). The length of the CDR3 is 14 residues. The V and J ends lost 5 bases and 5 bases, in that order; junction bases with no gene match: 3. The chain's CDR3 is CASSFGTGNEKLFF. DNA for the CDR3: TGTGCCAGTAGTTTCGGGACAGGGAATGAAAAACTGTTTTTT.

The chain couples TRBV5-1 to TRBJ2-7; TRBD1 matches at 9 bases. This CDR3 spans 17 amino acids. Germline V gives CDR1 SGHRS, CDR2 YFSETQ. V trimming: 4 bases; J trimming: 4 bases; junction bases outside the gene matches: 15. CDR3 nucleotides: TGCGCCAGCAGCCCTGGGAGGGCACAGGGGGCGCAGTACGAGCAGTACTTC. Translating it yields CASSPGRAQGAQYEQYF.

The chain carries TRBV2 and TRBJ1-6; TRBD1 matches 9 bases. CDR1 and CDR2 (germline): SNHLY, FYNNEI. There are 15 residues in the CDR3. The trim removed 2 bases at V and 6 bases at J, leaving 2 bases unmatched. CDR3 loop: CASSELDRGNSPLHF. DNA for the CDR3: TGTGCCAGCAGTGAACTGGACAGGGGTAATTCACCCCTCCACTTT.

CDR3 sequence (DNA): TGTGCCAGCAGGGGGCTAGCGGGGGCCGGAGAGACCCAGTACTTC. It is translated as CASRGLAGAGETQYF. The V and J genes are TRBV27 and TRBJ2-5; 10 nucleotides match TRBD2. The length of the CDR3 is 15 residues. Germline assignment: CDR1 MNHEY and CDR2 SMNVEV (reference sequence). J lost 4 bases, V lost 6 bases, and 8 bases had no gene match.

V and J are TRBV19 and TRBJ1-6; D is perhaps TRBD1 (5 bases). Per germline, CDR1 LNHDA and CDR2 SQIVND (reference sequence). Trimming stripped 3 bases from V and 6 bases from J, with 9 bases between. There are 14 residues in the CDR3. This chain's CDR3 is CASSIQQANSPLHF. DNA for the CDR3: TGTGCCAGTAGTATTCAACAGGCTAATTCACCCCTCCACTTT. The entire variable domain, with the rest obtained from reference TRBV19 and TRBJ1-6, is as follows: DGGITQSPKYLFRKEGQNVTLSCEQNLNHDAMYWYRQDPGQGLRLIYYSQIVNDFQKGDIAEGYSVSREKKESFPLTVTSAQKNPTAFYLCASSIQQANSPLHFGNGTRLTVT.

This rearrangement joins TRBV10-3 to TRBJ2-7, with 11 bases aligning to TRBD1. Germline values: CDR1 ENHRY, CDR2 SYGVKD. The CDR3 covers 12 residues. V shed 10 bases and J 3 bases; nucleotides not matched to a gene: 2. The CDR3, as DNA: TGTGCCACCGGGACAGGGGGCTACGAGCAGTACTTC. It yields the protein CATGTGGYEQYF.

The gene calls are TRBV2 and TRBJ2-7, with 7 positions matching TRBD1. Germline loops: CDR1 SNHLY, CDR2 FYNNEI. Trimming took 7 bases from V and 6 from J; bases not matched to a gene: 9. The CDR3 is 13 residues long. The CDR3 is CASKQGQSREQYF. The DNA for the CDR3 is TGTGCCAGCAAACAGGGACAGTCTCGCGAGCAGTACTTC.

This clone was counted a few times. The chain links TRBV7-2 to TRBJ2-3; TRBD2 matches 13 bases. Trimming removed 2 bases from V and 3 bases from J; junction bases left unmatched: 11. The germline CDR1 and CDR2 sequences are SGHTA and FQGNSA. The CDR3 spans 19 residues. In DNA form, the CDR3 reads TGTGCCAGCAGCTTACACGGACTAGCGGGGGTCTATTCAACAGATACGCAGTATTTT. This codes for CASSLHGLAGVYSTDTQYF.

V gene TRBV4-1 combines with J gene TRBJ2-7; D may be TRBD2 (6 bases). The CDR3 consists of 15 residues. Per the germline V gene, CDR1 is MGHRA and CDR2 is YSYEKL. V lost 1 base to trimming and J lost 4 bases, with 14 bases between them. CDR3 nucleotides: TGCGCCAGCAGCCAAGGAGAGGGAGGCGTTTACGAGCAGTACTTC. Translation gives CASSQGEGGVYEQYF.

The chain couples TRBV5-4 to TRBJ1-1, with 12 bases identical to TRBD1. V dropped 4 bases and J dropped 4; count of bases not matched to a gene: 5. Germline CDR1 SGHNT, CDR2 YYREEE (reference sequence). This CDR3 is built from 15 residues. This chain's CDR3 is CASSTGTGGVTEAFF. The DNA of the CDR3 is TGTGCCAGCAGCACAGGGACAGGGGGCGTCACTGAAGCTTTCTTT. The complete variable domain, with remaining parts taken from reference TRBV5-4 and TRBJ1-1, reads ETGVTQSPTHLIKTRGQQVTLRCSSQSGHNTVSWYQQALGQGPQFIFQYYREEENGRGNFPPRFSGLQFPNYSSELNVNALELDDSALYLCASSTGTGGVTEAFFGQGTRLTVV.

J is TRBJ1-1 and V is TRBV6-5; 7 bases are shared with TRBD1. The V gene's germline CDR1 is MNHEY and CDR2 SVGAGI. V lost 2 bases and J lost 4; bases outside the gene matches: 7. The CDR3 is made up of 15 amino acids. This chain's CDR3 is CASSYGGRGSTEAFF. DNA of the CDR3: TGTGCCAGCAGTTACGGGGGCAGGGGGAGCACTGAAGCTTTCTTT.

The table lists this clone with a few counts. The rearrangement links TRBV7-9 to TRBJ2-3, with D possibly TRBD1 on 6 matching bases. This CDR3 is built from 13 residues. Germline CDR1 SEHNR, CDR2 FQNEAQ (reference sequence). The ends were cut back, 11 bases at V and 5 bases at J, with 17 bases in the middle. CDR3 coding DNA: TGTGCCGGAGACAGGCTGGCAAGAGATACGCAGTATTTT. Encoded protein: CAGDRLARDTQYF.

V is TRBV4-1 and J is TRBJ2-7, with TRBD2 identical over 11 bases. CDR3 size: 16 residues. V lost 0 bases, J lost 6 bases, and 7 bases stayed unmatched. Germline loops: CDR1 MGHRA, CDR2 YSYEKL. The CDR3 DNA reads TGCGCCAGCAGCCAAGATTTACTAGCGGGAGTCGGCGAGCAGTACTTC. This sequence encodes CASSQDLLAGVGEQYF.

To note about this clone: One end of the junction is discordant with germline, which a read error may explain. This chain uses TRBV7-9 with TRBJ2-3; TRBD2 aligns across 7 bases. Germline V gives CDR1 SEHNR, CDR2 FQNEAQ (reference sequence). The CDR3 has 16 residues. The CDR3 DNA sequence: TGTTCCAGCAGCTTAGGTGGACTAGGGGCACAAGATACGCAGTATTTT. Residues: CSSSLGGLGAQDTQYF.

This clone showed up just a few times. V is TRBV9 and J is TRBJ1-3; 7 nucleotides agree with TRBD1. From germline, CDR1 is SGDLS and CDR2 YYNGEE. The V gene end was trimmed by 3 bases and the J gene end by 2 bases; junction bases not matched to a gene: 2. The CDR3 runs 14 residues. The CDR3: CASSGQGTGNTIYF. As DNA, the CDR3 is TGTGCCAGCAGCGGACAGGGAACTGGAAACACCATATATTTT.

The rearrangement uses TRBV5-4 and TRBJ2-7, with 9 nucleotides matching TRBD1. The V gene's germline CDR1 is SGHNT and CDR2 YYREEE (reference sequence). CDR3 length: 15 residues. V was clipped by 2 bases and J by 3 bases; unmatched bases: 6. The CDR3 DNA is TGTGCCAGCAGCTTAGGGGACAGGGAATTCTACGAGCAGTACTTC. Translated: CASSLGDREFYEQYF.

The rearrangement uses TRBV19 and TRBJ1-5; D might be TRBD1 (6 bases). Trimming took off 7 bases at V and 2 bases at J, with 9 bases between the two ends. The V gene's germline CDR1 is LNHDA and CDR2 SQIVND (reference sequence). The CDR3 length is 13 residues. The CDR3 DNA follows: TGTGCCAGTAAATCAGGGGGCAATCAGCCCCAGCATTTT. Its translation is CASKSGGNQPQHF.

A remark on this clone: At one boundary the junction diverges from the germline segment, which might be a read error. The rearrangement joins TRBV7-9 to TRBJ2-1; 11 bases fit TRBD2. This CDR3 is built from 19 residues. Germline lookup yields CDR1 SEHNR and CDR2 FQNEAQ (reference sequence). CDR3 region: CSSSLNRGLAGLGSNEQFF. The DNA of the CDR3 is TGTTCCAGCAGCTTAAACCGCGGACTAGCGGGCTTAGGGTCCAATGAGCAGTTCTTC.

The rearrangement joins TRBV4-1 to TRBJ2-2, with 7 nucleotides matching TRBD1. The CDR3 totals 13 residues. V trimming: 4 bases; J trimming: 8 bases; junction bases outside the gene matches: 4. CDR1 and CDR2 from the germline V gene are MGHRA and YSYEKL. The CDR3 region has the DNA TGCGCCAGCAGCCCGACAGGGCTTGGGGAGCTGTTTTTT. Its protein is CASSPTGLGELFF.

This chain joins TRBV30 and TRBJ1-2; D may be TRBD1 (5 bases). V lost 0 bases to trimming and J lost 8 bases, with 7 bases between them. In germline, CDR1 is GTSNPN, CDR2 SVGIG (reference sequence). There are 11 residues in the CDR3. The CDR3 sequence: CAWSVTGGYTF. The CDR3 DNA reads TGTGCCTGGAGTGTAACAGGAGGCTACACCTTC.

The chain is built from TRBV28 and TRBJ2-7, with D possibly matching TRBD2 (6 bases). The germline gives CDR1 MDHEN, CDR2 SYDVKM. V gave up 8 bases and J gave up 9 bases, with 14 bases separating them. The CDR3 sequence is 11 residues long. The CDR3 sequence is CASAGPLGQYF. The CDR3 region has the DNA TGTGCCAGCGCGGGACCCCTGGGGCAGTACTTC.

J is TRBJ2-1 and V is TRBV27, with TRBD1 matching 9 bases. This CDR3 contains 14 residues. In germline, CDR1 is MNHEY, CDR2 SMNVEV (reference sequence). V dropped 6 bases and J dropped 6; count of bases not matched to a gene: 6. In DNA, the CDR3 is TGTGCCAGCAGGGGGACAGGGCGGGTCAATGAGCAGTTCTTC. Amino acid sequence: CASRGTGRVNEQFF.

This chain connects TRBV28 to TRBJ1-5; D is perhaps TRBD1 (5 bases). Germline assignment: CDR1 MDHEN and CDR2 SYDVKM. The V end lost 2 bases, the J end lost 7 bases, and 12 bases lay between the germline ends. This CDR3 spans 14 amino acids. The DNA for the CDR3 is TGTGCCAGCAGTTTAAAGCAGGGTGAGCAGCCCCAGCATTTT. It encodes CASSLKQGEQPQHF.

This clone was counted a few times. CDR3 coding DNA: TGTGCCTGGAGGGCGACAGGGGGCCCTTTTGGTTCACCCCTCCACTTT. It yields the protein CAWRATGGPFGSPLHF. The V gene is TRBV30, the J gene TRBJ1-6; 10 bases line up with TRBD1. With 3 bases clipped from V and 9 bases from J, the junction kept 11 bases outside the gene matches. This CDR3 region has 16 residues. Germline CDR1 and CDR2: GTSNPN and SVGIG (reference sequence).

The chain carries TRBV29-1 and TRBJ2-3, with D hard to call. The CDR3 is made up of 13 amino acids. The ends were cut back, 1 base at V and 0 bases at J, with 5 bases in the middle. Germline V gene lookup returns CDR1 SQVTM and CDR2 ANQGSEA. In nucleotides, the CDR3 is TGCAGCGTTGAAGTCAGGAGCACAGATACGCAGTATTTT. It codes for CSVEVRSTDTQYF.